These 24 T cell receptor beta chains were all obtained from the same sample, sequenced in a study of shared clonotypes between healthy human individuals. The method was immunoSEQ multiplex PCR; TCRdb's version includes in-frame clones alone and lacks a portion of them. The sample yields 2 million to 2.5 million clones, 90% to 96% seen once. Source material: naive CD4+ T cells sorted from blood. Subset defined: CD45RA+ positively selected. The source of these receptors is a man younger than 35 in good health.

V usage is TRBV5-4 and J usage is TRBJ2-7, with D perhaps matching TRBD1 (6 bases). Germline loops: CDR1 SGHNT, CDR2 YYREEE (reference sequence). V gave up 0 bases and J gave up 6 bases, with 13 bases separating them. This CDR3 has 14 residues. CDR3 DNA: TGTGCCAGCAGCTTGGCACAGGGCTTGGGCGAGCAGTACTTC. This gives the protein CASSLAQGLGEQYF. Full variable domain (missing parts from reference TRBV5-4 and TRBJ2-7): ETGVTQSPTHLIKTRGQQVTLRCSSQSGHNTVSWYQQALGQGPQFIFQYYREEENGRGNFPPRFSGLQFPNYSSELNVNALELDDSALYLCASSLAQGLGEQYFGPGTRLTVT.

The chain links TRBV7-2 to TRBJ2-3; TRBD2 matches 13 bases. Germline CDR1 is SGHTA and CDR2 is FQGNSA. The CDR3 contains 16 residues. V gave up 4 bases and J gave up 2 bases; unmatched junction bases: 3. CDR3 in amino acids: CASSSGLAGNTDTQYF. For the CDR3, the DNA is TGTGCCAGCAGCTCGGGACTAGCGGGAAACACAGATACGCAGTATTTT.

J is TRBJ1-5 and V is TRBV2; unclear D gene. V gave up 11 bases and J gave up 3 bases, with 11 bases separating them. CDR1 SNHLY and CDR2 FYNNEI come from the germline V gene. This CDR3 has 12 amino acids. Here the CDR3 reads CAWGGNNQPQHF. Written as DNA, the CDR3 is TGTGCCTGGGGAGGGAACAATCAGCCCCAGCATTTT.

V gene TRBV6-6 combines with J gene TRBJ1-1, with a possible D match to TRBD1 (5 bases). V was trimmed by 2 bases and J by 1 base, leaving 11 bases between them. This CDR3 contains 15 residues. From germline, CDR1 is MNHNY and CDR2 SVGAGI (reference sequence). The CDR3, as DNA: TGTGCCAGCAGTTACGGGAGCGGGGCGAACACTGAAGCTTTCTTT. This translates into CASSYGSGANTEAFF.

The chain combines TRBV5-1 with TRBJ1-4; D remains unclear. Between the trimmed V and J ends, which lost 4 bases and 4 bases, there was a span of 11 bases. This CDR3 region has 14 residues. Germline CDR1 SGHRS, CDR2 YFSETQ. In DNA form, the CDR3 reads TGCGCCAGCAGCCGCGGCCCCGATAATGAAAAACTGTTTTTT. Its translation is CASSRGPDNEKLFF. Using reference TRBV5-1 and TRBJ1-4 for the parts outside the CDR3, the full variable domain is KAGVTQTPRYLIKTRGQQVTLSCSPISGHRSVSWYQQTPGQGLQFLFEYFSETQRNKGNFPGRFSGRQFSNSRSEMNVSTLELGDSALYLCASSRGPDNEKLFFGSGTQLSVL.

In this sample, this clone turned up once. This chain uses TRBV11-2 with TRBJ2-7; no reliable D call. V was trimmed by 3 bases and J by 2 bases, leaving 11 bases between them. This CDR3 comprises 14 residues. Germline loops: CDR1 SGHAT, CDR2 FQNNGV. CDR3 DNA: TGTGCCAGCAGCTTGATAGCCAGGACCTACGAGCAGTACTTC. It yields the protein CASSLIARTYEQYF.

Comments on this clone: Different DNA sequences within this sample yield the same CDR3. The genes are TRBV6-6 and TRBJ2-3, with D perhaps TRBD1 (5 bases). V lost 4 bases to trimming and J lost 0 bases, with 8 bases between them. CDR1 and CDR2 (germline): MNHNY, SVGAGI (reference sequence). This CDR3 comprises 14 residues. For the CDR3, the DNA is TGTGCCAGCAGTTTGGGGCTAAGCACAGATACGCAGTATTTT. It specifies CASSLGLSTDTQYF.

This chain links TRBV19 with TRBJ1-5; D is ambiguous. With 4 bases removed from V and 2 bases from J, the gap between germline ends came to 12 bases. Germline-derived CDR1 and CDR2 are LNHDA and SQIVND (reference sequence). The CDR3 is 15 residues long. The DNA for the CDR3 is TGTGCCAGTAGTAATACGCCGGGCCGCAATCAGCCCCAGCATTTT. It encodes CASSNTPGRNQPQHF.

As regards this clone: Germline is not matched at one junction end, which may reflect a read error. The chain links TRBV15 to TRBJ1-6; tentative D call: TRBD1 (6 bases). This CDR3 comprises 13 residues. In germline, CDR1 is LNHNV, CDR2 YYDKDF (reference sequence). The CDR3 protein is CATSGIRTGTIYF. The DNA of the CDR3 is TGTGCCACCAGCGGAATAAGGACGGGGACAATTTACTTT.

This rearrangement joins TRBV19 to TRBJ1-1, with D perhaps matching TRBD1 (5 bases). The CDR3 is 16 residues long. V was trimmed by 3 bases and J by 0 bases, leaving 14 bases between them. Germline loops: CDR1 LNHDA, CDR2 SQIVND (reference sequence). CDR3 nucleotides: TGTGCCAGTAGTATCGGGGGAGGGGACCTGAACACTGAAGCTTTCTTT. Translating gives CASSIGGGDLNTEAFF.

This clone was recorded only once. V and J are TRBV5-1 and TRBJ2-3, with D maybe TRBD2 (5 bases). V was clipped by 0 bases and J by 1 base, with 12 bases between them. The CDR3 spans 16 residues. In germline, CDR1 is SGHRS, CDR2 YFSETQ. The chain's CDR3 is CASSLGSSAGTDTQYF. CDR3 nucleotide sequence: TGCGCCAGCAGCTTGGGGAGTAGCGCGGGCACAGATACGCAGTATTTT.

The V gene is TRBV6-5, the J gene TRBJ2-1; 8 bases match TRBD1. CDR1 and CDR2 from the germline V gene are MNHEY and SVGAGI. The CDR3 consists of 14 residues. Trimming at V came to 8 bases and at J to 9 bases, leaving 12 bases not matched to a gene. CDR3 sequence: CASEDRVLRGEQFF. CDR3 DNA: TGTGCCAGCGAGGACAGGGTGCTTAGAGGTGAGCAGTTCTTC.

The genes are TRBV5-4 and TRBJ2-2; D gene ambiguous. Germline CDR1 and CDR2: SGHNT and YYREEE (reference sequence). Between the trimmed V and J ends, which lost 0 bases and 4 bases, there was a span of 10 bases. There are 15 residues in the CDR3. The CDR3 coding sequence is TGTGCCAGCAGCTTGGAGGATCAGCTCACCGGGGAGCTGTTTTTT. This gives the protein CASSLEDQLTGELFF.

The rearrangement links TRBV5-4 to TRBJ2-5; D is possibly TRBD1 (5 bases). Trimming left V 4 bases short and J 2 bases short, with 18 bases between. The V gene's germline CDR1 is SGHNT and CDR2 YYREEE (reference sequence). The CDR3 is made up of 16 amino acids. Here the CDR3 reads CASSGPRQSTQETQYF. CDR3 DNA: TGTGCCAGCAGCGGCCCCCGACAGAGCACACAAGAGACCCAGTACTTC.

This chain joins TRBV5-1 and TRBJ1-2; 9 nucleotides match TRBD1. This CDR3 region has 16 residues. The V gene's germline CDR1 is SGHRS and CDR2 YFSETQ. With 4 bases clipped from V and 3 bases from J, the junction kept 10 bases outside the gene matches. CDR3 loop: CASSGDRGAPYYGYTF. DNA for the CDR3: TGCGCCAGCAGCGGAGACAGGGGGGCACCTTACTATGGCTACACCTTC. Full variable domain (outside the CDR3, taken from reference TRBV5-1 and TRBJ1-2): KAGVTQTPRYLIKTRGQQVTLSCSPISGHRSVSWYQQTPGQGLQFLFEYFSETQRNKGNFPGRFSGRQFSNSRSEMNVSTLELGDSALYLCASSGDRGAPYYGYTFGSGTRLTVV.

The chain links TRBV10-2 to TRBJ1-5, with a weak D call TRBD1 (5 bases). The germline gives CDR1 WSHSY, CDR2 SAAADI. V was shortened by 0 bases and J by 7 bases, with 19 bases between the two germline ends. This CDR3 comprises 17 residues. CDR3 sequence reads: CASSESTPGRVDQPQHF. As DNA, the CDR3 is TGCGCCAGCAGTGAGTCGACTCCTGGCAGGGTGGACCAGCCCCAGCATTTT.

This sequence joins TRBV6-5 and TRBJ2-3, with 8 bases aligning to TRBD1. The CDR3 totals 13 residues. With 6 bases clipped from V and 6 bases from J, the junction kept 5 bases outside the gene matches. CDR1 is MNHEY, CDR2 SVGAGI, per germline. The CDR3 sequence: CASRRTGSDTQYF. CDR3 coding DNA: TGTGCCAGCAGGAGGACAGGGTCGGATACGCAGTATTTT.

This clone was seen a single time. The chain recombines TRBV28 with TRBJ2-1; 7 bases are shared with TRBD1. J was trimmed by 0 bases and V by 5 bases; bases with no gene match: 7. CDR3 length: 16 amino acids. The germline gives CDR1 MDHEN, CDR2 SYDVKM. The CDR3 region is CASSTPGDSSYNEQFF. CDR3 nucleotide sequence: TGTGCCAGCAGTACCCCCGGGGACAGCTCCTACAATGAGCAGTTCTTC.

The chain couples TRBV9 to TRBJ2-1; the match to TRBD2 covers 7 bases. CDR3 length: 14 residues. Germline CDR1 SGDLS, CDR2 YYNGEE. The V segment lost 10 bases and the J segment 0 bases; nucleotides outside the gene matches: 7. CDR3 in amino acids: CASAGGSSYNEQFF. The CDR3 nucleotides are TGTGCCTCAGCAGGCGGGAGCTCCTACAATGAGCAGTTCTTC.

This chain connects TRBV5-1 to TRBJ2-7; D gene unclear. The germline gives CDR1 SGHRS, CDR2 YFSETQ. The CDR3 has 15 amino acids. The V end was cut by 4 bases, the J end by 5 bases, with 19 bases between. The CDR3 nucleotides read TGCGCCAGCAGCCCCGGGCGACAATACCTAGACGAGCAGTACTTC. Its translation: CASSPGRQYLDEQYF. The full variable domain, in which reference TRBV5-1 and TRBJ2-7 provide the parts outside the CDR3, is KAGVTQTPRYLIKTRGQQVTLSCSPISGHRSVSWYQQTPGQGLQFLFEYFSETQRNKGNFPGRFSGRQFSNSRSEMNVSTLELGDSALYLCASSPGRQYLDEQYFGPGTRLTVT.

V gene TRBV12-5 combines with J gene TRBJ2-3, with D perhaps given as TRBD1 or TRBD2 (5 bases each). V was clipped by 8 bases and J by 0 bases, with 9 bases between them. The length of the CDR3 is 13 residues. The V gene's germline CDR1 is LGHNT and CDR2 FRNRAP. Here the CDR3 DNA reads TGTGCTAGTCCTCGGGACAGCACAGATACGCAGTATTTT. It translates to CASPRDSTDTQYF. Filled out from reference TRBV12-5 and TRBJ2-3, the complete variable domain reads DARVTQTPRHKVTEMGQEVTMRCQPILGHNTVFWYRQTMMQGLELLAYFRNRAPLDDSGMPKDRFSAEMPDATLATLKIQPSEPRDSAVYFCASPRDSTDTQYFGPGTRLTVL.

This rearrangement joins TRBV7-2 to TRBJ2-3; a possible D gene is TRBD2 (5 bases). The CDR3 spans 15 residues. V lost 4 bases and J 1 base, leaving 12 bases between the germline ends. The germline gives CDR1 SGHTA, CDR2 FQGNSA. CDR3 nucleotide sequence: TGTGCCAGCAGCTCGGGGTTACTAGGCACAGATACGCAGTATTTT. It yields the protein CASSSGLLGTDTQYF.

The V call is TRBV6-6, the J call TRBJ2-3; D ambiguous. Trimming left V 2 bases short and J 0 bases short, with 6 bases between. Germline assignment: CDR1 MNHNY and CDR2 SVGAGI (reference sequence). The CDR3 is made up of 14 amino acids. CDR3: CASSYLASTDTQYF. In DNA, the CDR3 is TGTGCCAGCAGTTACCTCGCTAGCACAGATACGCAGTATTTT.

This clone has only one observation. The CDR3 sequence is CASSLGTGEAGVNTGELFF. The CDR3 DNA is TGCGCCAGCAGCTTGGGGACAGGGGAAGCGGGAGTGAACACCGGGGAGCTGTTTTTT. The chain couples TRBV5-1 to TRBJ2-2, with D perhaps TRBD1 (9 bases). V was pared by 0 bases and J by 1 base, with 19 bases between. The CDR3 runs 19 residues. The germline V gene has CDR1 SGHRS and CDR2 YFSETQ.